This T cell receptor (beta chain) emerged from a study of blood T cell repertoires in COVID-19. Study information: The origin of the acute and convalescent COVID-19 samples was the United States, Italy and Spain. PBMCs, B-cell-depleted T cells, or T cells provided the cDNA or gDNA that made up the material.

As originally analysed: Amplification from reference gene primers served as the basis for estimated nucleated cell counts. Libraries were prepared by immunoSEQ multiplex PCR; TCRdb keeps only in-frame clonotypes and omits some of them. That table gives V, J and clone size, and the DNA gave D and trimming. Of 30,000 to 50,000 clones listed, around 74% are singletons. Trimming removed 1 base at V and 6 bases at J, with 7 bases between. The CDR3 runs to 12 residues. CDR1 and CDR2 from the germline V gene are LNHDA and SQIVND (reference sequence). The sample comprised peripheral blood. The TCR comes from a man aged 65-85 years with acute or convalescent COVID-19. The gene calls are TRBV19 and TRBJ2-7; D is undetermined. This CDR3 reads CASSIGYGEQYF. Written as DNA, the CDR3 is TGTGCCAGTAGTATAGGGTACGGCGAGCAGTACTTC.